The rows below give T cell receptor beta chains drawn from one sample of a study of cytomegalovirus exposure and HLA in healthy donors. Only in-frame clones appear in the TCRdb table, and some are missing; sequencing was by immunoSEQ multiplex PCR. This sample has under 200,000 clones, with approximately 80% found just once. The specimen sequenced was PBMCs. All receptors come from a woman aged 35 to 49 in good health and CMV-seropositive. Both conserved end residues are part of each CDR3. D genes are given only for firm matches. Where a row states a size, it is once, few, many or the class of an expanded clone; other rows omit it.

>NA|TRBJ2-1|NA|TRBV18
CASSPARYNEQFF
TGTGCCAGCTCACCTGCCAGATACAATGAGCAGTTCTTC
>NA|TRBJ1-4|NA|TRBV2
CASSGTGKGKEKLFF
TGTGCCAGCAGTGGTACAGGGAAGGGTAAAGAAAAACTGTTTTTT
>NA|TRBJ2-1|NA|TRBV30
CAWSRPPGRYNEQFF
TGTGCCTGGAGTCGCCCCCCCGGCAGGTACAATGAGCAGTTCTTC
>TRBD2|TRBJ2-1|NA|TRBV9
CASSVLTGTSSYNEQFF
TGTGCCAGCAGCGTATTGACGGGGACTAGCTCCTACAATGAGCAGTTCTTC
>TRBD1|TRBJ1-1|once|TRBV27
CASRPTGTGSSFF
TGTGCCAGCAGACCTACCGGGACAGGGTCTTCTTTCTTT
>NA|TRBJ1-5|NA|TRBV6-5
CASSFSGEVDQPQHF
TGTGCCAGCAGTTTCTCAGGGGAGGTTGATCAGCCCCAGCATTTT
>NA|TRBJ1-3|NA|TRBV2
CASNPDRGVFGNTIYF
TGTGCCAGCAACCCGGACAGAGGGGTTTTCGGGAACACCATATATTTT
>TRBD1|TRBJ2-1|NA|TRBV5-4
CASSLFSGQGKFF
TGTGCCAGCAGCTTGTTTTCGGGACAGGGGAAGTTCTTC
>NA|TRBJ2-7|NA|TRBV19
CASSIAEGPYEQYF
TGTGCCAGTAGTATAGCGGAGGGACCCTACGAGCAGTACTTC
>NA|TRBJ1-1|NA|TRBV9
CASSVASRGNTEAFF
TGTGCCAGCAGCGTAGCTTCAAGGGGGAACACTGAAGCTTTCTTT